These T cell receptor beta chains were read from a single sample in a study of T cell responses to AZD1222 COVID-19 vaccine. The repertoire was sequenced with immunoSEQ multiplex PCR; TCRdb's copy has only in-frame clones and lacks some. This sample has about 120,000 clones; about 90% occur once, and the top ten carry almost 5.5%. Material: peripheral blood, obtained on day 0 of AZD1222 vaccination. These receptors all come from an adult in good health. The CDR3 runs from the conserved cysteine through the conserved F or W. The D gene is left open where the match is weak. The size of a clone is reported for some rows only, either as once, few or many, or as a class for expanded clones.

>TRBJ1-1|.|15|.|TRBV21-1
TGTGCCAGCAGCCTACCTATCCAGGGAAGGACTGAAGCTTTCTTT
CASSLPIQGRTEAFF
>TRBJ2-7|.|14|.|TRBV5-1
TGCGCCAGCAGCTTGGTTGGGGACCCCTACGAGCAGTACTTC
CASSLVGDPYEQYF
>TRBJ2-3|.|15|.|TRBV14
TGTGCCAGCAGCCACGGGACGCTAGCCACAGATACGCAGTATTTT
CASSHGTLATDTQYF
>TRBJ2-5|TRBD1|12|.|TRBV7-9
TGTGCCAGCAGCGGGACAGAAGAGACCCAGTACTTC
CASSGTEETQYF
>TRBJ1-4|TRBD1|14|.|TRBV6-5
TGTGCCAGCAGTCCGGGACAGACTAATGAAAAACTGTTTTTT
CASSPGQTNEKLFF
>TRBJ1-1|.|14|.|TRBV7-8
TGTGCCAGCAGCTTAGCGGGACAGAACACTGAAGCTTTCTTT
CASSLAGQNTEAFF
>TRBJ1-1|TRBD1|19|few|TRBV9
TGTGCCAGCAGCGTCCCTTCCACCGGACAGGGGGGGCCGAACACTGAAGCTTTCTTT
CASSVPSTGQGGPNTEAFF
>TRBJ1-2|.|12|.|TRBV12-3/TRBV12-4
TGTGCCAGCAGTCGGGGACCCTATGGCTACACCTTC
CASSRGPYGYTF
>TRBJ1-1|.|16|few|TRBV27
TGTGCCAGCAGTTTACGACAGTTCCGGGTGAACACTGAAGCTTTCTTT
CASSLRQFRVNTEAFF
>TRBJ2-2|TRBD1|13|once|TRBV12-3/TRBV12-4
TGTGCCAGCAGTCGGACAGGGGGCGGGGAGCTGTTTTTT
CASSRTGGGELFF
>TRBJ2-7|TRBD2|15|once|TRBV5-1
TGCGCCAGCAGCTTGGTTCGAGGGAGGGAAGACGAGCAGTACTTC
CASSLVRGREDEQYF
>TRBJ1-6|.|15|.|TRBV30
TGTGCCTGGAGTGCATTGGGCAGGGTCAATTCACCCCTCCACTTT
CAWSALGRVNSPLHF
>TRBJ1-6|.|16|.|TRBV7-6
TGTGCCAGCAGCCTCGGGAGGGACCCTATATGGTCACCCCTCCACTTT
CASSLGRDPIWSPLHF
>TRBJ1-4|.|11|.|TRBV20-1
TGCAGTGCTAGTGTATCCGGGGGACTGTTTTTT
CSASVSGGLFF
>TRBJ1-1|TRBD1|19|.|TRBV19
TGTGCCAGTAGTATCCGGCCCCCGGGACAGGTGACCATGAACACTGAAGCTTTCTTT
CASSIRPPGQVTMNTEAFF
>TRBJ1-5|.|13|once|TRBV6-1
TGTGCCAGCAGTGAGACAGGACGTCAGCCCCAGCATTTT
CASSETGRQPQHF
>TRBJ2-7|TRBD2|15|.|TRBV27
TGTGCCAGCAGTTTAATAGCGGGGGTAACTTACGAGCAGTACTTC
CASSLIAGVTYEQYF
>TRBJ2-1|.|15|once|TRBV11-2
TGTGCCAGCAGCTTAGAACCCAGCTCCTACAATGAGCAGTTCTTC
CASSLEPSSYNEQFF
>TRBJ2-3|.|11|.|TRBV2
TGTGCCAGCAGCTTGCTAGATACGCAGTATTTT
CASSLLDTQYF
>TRBJ2-3|TRBD1|14|once|TRBV5-4
TGTGCCAGCAGCTTAGACAGGGTCACAGATACGCAGTATTTT
CASSLDRVTDTQYF
>TRBJ2-2|.|14|.|TRBV2
TGTGCCAGCAGGAATGGACGGAACACCGGGGAGCTGTTTTTT
CASRNGRNTGELFF
>TRBJ1-3|TRBD1|15|.|TRBV2
TGTGCCAGCAGTGGACAGGGGGGTTTGGGAAACACCATATATTTT
CASSGQGGLGNTIYF
>TRBJ1-1|TRBD1|17|.|TRBV5-1
TGCGCCAGCAGCTTGGGGGACAGGGGGACCTCGAACACTGAAGCTTTCTTT
CASSLGDRGTSNTEAFF
>TRBJ2-5|TRBD1|15|few|TRBV2
TGTGCCAGCAGTTCCCCGGACAGGGGCGAAGAGACCCAGTACTTC
CASSSPDRGEETQYF
>TRBJ2-1|TRBD1|17|.|TRBV7-9
TGTGCCAGCAGTTCAAACGCCCTAGACAGGGGGAGGAATGAGCAGTTCTTC
CASSSNALDRGRNEQFF
>TRBJ2-7|TRBD2|13|.|TRBV3-1/TRBV3-2
TGTGCCAGCAGCCGGGACTACTCCTACGAGCAGTACTTC
CASSRDYSYEQYF
>TRBJ2-5|.|14|.|TRBV6-5
TGTGCCAGCTCGGCTAGCCTCTCCAGGGAGACCCAGTACTTC
CASSASLSRETQYF
>TRBJ2-7|TRBD1|15|.|TRBV6-5
TGTGCCAGCAGTAGTCCGGGACAGGGTGGTAGCGAGCAGTACTTC
CASSSPGQGGSEQYF
>TRBJ1-2|.|14|.|TRBV7-9
TGTGCCAGCAGCTTAGAAGTCTCCAACTATGGCTACACCTTC
CASSLEVSNYGYTF
>TRBJ2-2|.|16|.|TRBV6-5
TGTGCCAGCAGTTACTTTCCGGGACATTTAACCGGGGAGCTGTTTTTT
CASSYFPGHLTGELFF
>TRBJ1-4|.|12|.|TRBV30
TGTGCCTGGACCCCAGGCGGGGAAAAACTGTTTTTT
CAWTPGGEKLFF
>TRBJ2-7|TRBD2|16|.|TRBV7-8
TGTGCCAGCAGCTCTATTCGGGTAGCGGGAGAGAACGAGCAGTACTTC
CASSSIRVAGENEQYF
>TRBJ1-1|.|14|.|TRBV5-8
TGTGCCAGCAGCCGCGGTTTGGGTAGCACTGAAGCTTTCTTT
CASSRGLGSTEAFF
>TRBJ2-7|.|13|.|TRBV7-9
TGTGCCAGCAGCTTAACCGGACCCTACGAGCAGTACTTC
CASSLTGPYEQYF
>TRBJ2-2|TRBD2|14|.|TRBV6-5
TGTGCCAGCAGCCAGCGGGAGGGGGCCGGGGAGCTGTTTTTT
CASSQREGAGELFF
>TRBJ1-1|.|12|once|TRBV13
TGTGCCAGCAGCGAACGTCTTCCTGAAGCTTTCTTT
CASSERLPEAFF
>TRBJ1-2|.|12|.|TRBV28
TGTGCCAGCAGTCACGGGACTTATGGCTACACCTTC
CASSHGTYGYTF
>TRBJ2-1|.|13|once|TRBV15
TGTGCCACCAGCAGAGATCAAGGGTCGGAGCAGTTCTTC
CATSRDQGSEQFF
>TRBJ2-1|.|12|.|TRBV24-1
TGTGCCACCGCTAACAGGGTTGATGAGCAGTTCTTC
CATANRVDEQFF
>TRBJ1-2|.|13|few|TRBV25-1
TGTGCCAGCAGCTCTAGATCCGGCATCGGCTACACCTTC
CASSSRSGIGYTF
>TRBJ1-2|TRBD1|14|.|TRBV7-9
TGTGCCAGCAGCTTAGGCAGGGGGTCTGGTGGCTACACCTTC
CASSLGRGSGGYTF
>TRBJ1-1|TRBD1|13|few|TRBV12-3/TRBV12-4
TGTGCCGACCGGGAAACAGGGGGCACTGAAGCTTTCTTT
CADRETGGTEAFF
>TRBJ1-2|.|15|.|TRBV6-5
TGTGCCAGCAGCGCAATGACTTCGGGGAAAGGGGGCTACACCTTC
CASSAMTSGKGGYTF
>TRBJ2-1|.|13|.|TRBV25-1
TGTGCCAGCAGTGTTCAGGGGAGTAGTGAGCAGTTCTTC
CASSVQGSSEQFF
>TRBJ2-7|TRBD2|14|.|TRBV7-9
TGTGCCAGCAGGCGACTAGCGGGAGGCGACGAGCAGTACTTC
CASRRLAGGDEQYF
>TRBJ1-2|TRBD1|14|.|TRBV7-6
TGTGCCAGCAGCCCCGGACAGGCCCTATATGGCTACACCTTC
CASSPGQALYGYTF
>TRBJ2-4|TRBD2|19|.|TRBV28
TGTGCCAGCAGTCCACACCTGGCGGCGGGAGGCCTAGCCAAAAACATTCAGTACTTC
CASSPHLAAGGLAKNIQYF
>TRBJ2-3|TRBD2|17|.|TRBV9
TGTGCCAGCAGCGTAGGACTAGCGGGCATGGGATCAGATACGCAGTATTTT
CASSVGLAGMGSDTQYF
>TRBJ1-3|.|16|once|TRBV18
TGTGCCAGCTCACCGGTTCTAGGGAGCTCTGGAAACACCATATATTTT
CASSPVLGSSGNTIYF
>TRBJ2-6|.|13|.|TRBV24-1
TGTGCCACCAGCCCCACCGGGGCCAACGTCCTGACTTTC
CATSPTGANVLTF
>TRBJ2-5|TRBD2|14|once|TRBV28
TGTGCCAGCAGTTTACGGAGCGGGGCGGAGACCCAGTACTTC
CASSLRSGAETQYF
>TRBJ1-4|.|11|.|TRBV28
TGTGCCAGCAGTGCAAATGAAAAACTGTTTTTT
CASSANEKLFF
>TRBJ1-1|.|14|.|TRBV7-3
TGTGCCAGCAGCCCAACAGGGCCCGGTACTGAAGCTTTCTTT
CASSPTGPGTEAFF
>TRBJ2-2|.|16|once|TRBV10-3
TGTGCCATCAGTCGGATTGAGACAGAGAACACCGGGGAGCTGTTTTTT
CAISRIETENTGELFF
>TRBJ1-1|.|12|.|TRBV28
TGTGCCAGCAGAGGACTAGGGACTGAAGCTTTCTTT
CASRGLGTEAFF